Shown below are 20 T cell receptor beta chains from a single sample sequenced in a study of blood T cell repertoires in COVID-19. Data came from immunoSEQ multiplex PCR; TCRdb stores just in-frame clones and leaves some out. In the table there are about 180,000 clones, 80% to 90% of which are singletons. Sequencing input: peripheral blood. These receptors all come from a human donor with active or convalescent COVID-19. The donor label of this sample is uncertain.

J is TRBJ1-1 and V is TRBV12-5; the D gene is possibly TRBD1 (6 bases). Trimming removed 2 bases at V and 4 bases at J, with 14 bases between. Looked up from germline, CDR1 is LGHNT and CDR2 is FRNRAP. CDR3 length: 15 residues. CDR3 coding DNA: TGTGCTAGTGGTTTGTCCCGGGGGGCGGGCACTGAAGCTTTCTTT. It specifies CASGLSRGAGTEAFF.

The chain links TRBV7-3 to TRBJ2-5; weak D call: TRBD2 (6 bases). V was pared by 5 bases and J by 2 bases, with 15 bases between. CDR1 SGHTA and CDR2 FQGTGA come from the germline V gene. The CDR3 totals 15 residues. CDR3 DNA sequence: TGTGCCAGCAGCCGAGGGGCGGGGTCACAAGAGACCCAGTACTTC. Protein: CASSRGAGSQETQYF. The variable domain in full, completed from reference TRBV7-3 and TRBJ2-5, reads GAGVSQTPSNKVTEKGKYVELRCDPISGHTALYWYRQSLGQGPEFLIYFQGTGAADDSGLPNDRFFAVRPEGSVSTLKIQRTERGDSAVYLCASSRGAGSQETQYFGPGTRLLVL.

The rearrangement joins TRBV5-4 to TRBJ2-7, with D unresolved. V lost 4 bases to trimming and J lost 1 base, with 9 bases between them. CDR1 and CDR2 (germline): SGHNT, YYREEE (reference sequence). This CDR3 contains 13 residues. The CDR3 is CASSLRFSYEQYF. The CDR3, as DNA: TGTGCCAGCAGCCTCCGGTTTTCCTACGAGCAGTACTTC.

The chain couples TRBV7-9 to TRBJ2-7; 11 bases agree with TRBD2. The CDR3 is 15 amino acids. Losses at the gene ends were 6 bases for V and 11 bases for J; bases not matched to a gene: 15. Per the germline V gene, CDR1 is SEHNR and CDR2 is FQNEAQ (reference sequence). CDR3 in DNA: TGTGCCAGCAGAACATCGGGGCTAGCGGGAGGACAGGAGTACTTC. It codes for CASRTSGLAGGQEYF.

This chain connects TRBV5-6 to TRBJ2-3; the match to TRBD1 covers 9 bases. There are 15 residues in the CDR3. The germline V gene has CDR1 SGHDT and CDR2 YYEEEE. The ends lost 0 bases at V and 1 base at J; junction bases unmatched: 0. The CDR3 loop is CASSLGTGGTDTQYF. DNA for the CDR3: TGTGCCAGCAGCTTGGGGACAGGGGGCACAGATACGCAGTATTTT. Complete variable domain (other parts from reference TRBV5-6 and TRBJ2-3): DAGVTQSPTHLIKTRGQQVTLRCSPKSGHDTVSWYQQALGQGPQFIFQYYEEEERQRGNFPDRFSGHQFPNYSSELNVNALLLGDSALYLCASSLGTGGTDTQYFGPGTRLTVL.

The V gene is TRBV7-9, the J gene TRBJ2-1; TRBD2 matches 8 bases. From germline, CDR1 is SEHNR and CDR2 FQNEAQ (reference sequence). V was pared by 2 bases and J by 10 bases, with 10 bases of the junction left unmatched. The CDR3 sequence is 15 residues long. CDR3 coding DNA: TGTGCCAGCAGCTTATCCCAGCGGGGGATAGGAGAGCAGTTCTTC. Translating gives CASSLSQRGIGEQFF.

The V gene is TRBV7-2, the J gene TRBJ1-1, with D possibly TRBD1 on 6 matching bases. The CDR3 contains 14 residues. Germline CDR1 reads SGHTA; CDR2 reads FQGNSA. V lost 1 base and J 5 bases, leaving 11 bases between the germline ends. The CDR3 DNA follows: TGTGCCAGCAGCTTAGGGGCAGGGGTAACTGAAGCTTTCTTT. Its translation: CASSLGAGVTEAFF. The variable domain in full, with the rest retrieved from reference TRBV7-2 and TRBJ1-1, is GAGVSQSPSNKVTEKGKDVELRCDPISGHTALYWYRQSLGQGLEFLIYFQGNSAPDKSGLPSDRFSAERTGGSVSTLTIQRTQQEDSAVYLCASSLGAGVTEAFFGQGTRLTVV.

The chain combines TRBV6-5 with TRBJ1-1, with D uncertain. CDR1 MNHEY and CDR2 SVGAGI come from the germline V gene. The CDR3 consists of 14 residues. Trimming removed 4 bases at V and 4 bases at J, with 13 bases between. The CDR3 here is CASSFLSGSTEAFF. The CDR3, as DNA: TGTGCCAGCAGTTTCTTAAGTGGGAGCACTGAAGCTTTCTTT.

The CDR3 loop reads CASSLSAATQETQYF. The CDR3 coding sequence is TGTGCCAGCAGCTTGAGCGCTGCGACCCAAGAGACCCAGTACTTC. The chain couples TRBV5-4 to TRBJ2-5; D gene uncertain. V was cut by 1 base and J by 1 base, with 11 bases left in between. This CDR3 region has 15 residues. The germline V gene encodes CDR1 SGHNT and CDR2 YYREEE (reference sequence).

CDR3 nucleotide sequence: TGTGCCAGCAGTGAAGGGCCTGGACTGCTATGGGGCTACACCTTC. Amino acid sequence: CASSEGPGLLWGYTF. J is TRBJ1-2 and V is TRBV6-1; unclear D gene. Germline CDR1 MNHNS, CDR2 SASEGT. V was pared by 1 base and J by 8 bases, with 17 bases between. This CDR3 comprises 15 residues.

To note about this clone: This CDR3 is also generated by other DNA sequences in the sample. The gene calls are TRBV5-6 and TRBJ2-1, with a tentative D call TRBD2 (5 bases). Deletions cut 0 bases from V and 7 bases from J, with 8 bases between. The CDR3 length is 13 residues. CDR1 SGHDT and CDR2 YYEEEE come from the germline V gene. In DNA form, the CDR3 reads TGTGCCAGCAGCTTGGTTTCGGGGAATGAGCAGTTCTTC. Protein sequence: CASSLVSGNEQFF. Filled out from reference TRBV5-6 and TRBJ2-1, the complete variable domain reads DAGVTQSPTHLIKTRGQQVTLRCSPKSGHDTVSWYQQALGQGPQFIFQYYEEEERQRGNFPDRFSGHQFPNYSSELNVNALLLGDSALYLCASSLVSGNEQFFGPGTRLTVL.

J is TRBJ2-7 and V is TRBV2; 13 nucleotides agree with TRBD2. Germline loops: CDR1 SNHLY, CDR2 FYNNEI. V lost 5 bases and J lost 6; bases outside the gene matches: 13. The CDR3 runs 17 residues. CDR3 DNA: TGTGCCAGCAGTAAAGGACTAGCGGGAGTCAGATCGGCCGAGCAGTACTTC. Protein: CASSKGLAGVRSAEQYF.

The chain joins TRBV2 to TRBJ2-2, with D possibly matching TRBD2 (5 bases). Germline CDR1 is SNHLY and CDR2 is FYNNEI. V was clipped by 10 bases and J by 10 bases, with 10 bases between them. This CDR3 contains 10 residues. The CDR3 DNA sequence: TGTGCCATGGAGGATAAGGAGCTGTTTTTT. Protein sequence: CAMEDKELFF.

The chain has TRBV9 and TRBJ2-5; 7 bases are a match to TRBD1. Germline V gives CDR1 SGDLS, CDR2 YYNGEE. V gave up 0 bases and J gave up 5 bases; unmatched junction bases: 7. This CDR3 has 15 residues. This CDR3 is CASSVDRGPSETQYF. DNA of the CDR3: TGTGCCAGCAGCGTAGATAGGGGGCCCTCGGAGACCCAGTACTTC.

The chain employs TRBV15 and TRBJ1-6, with D unresolved. V gave up 0 bases and J gave up 10 bases, with 4 bases separating them. The CDR3 sequence is 12 residues long. From germline, CDR1 is LNHNV and CDR2 YYDKDF (reference sequence). The CDR3 spells CATSRDRSPLHF. The DNA for the CDR3 is TGTGCCACCAGCAGAGATCGGTCACCCCTCCACTTT.

In its sample, this clone was seen once. V usage is TRBV5-1 and J usage is TRBJ2-5; 7 positions agree with TRBD1. Germline CDR1 and CDR2: SGHRS and YFSETQ. The V and J ends lost 0 bases and 5 bases, in that order; junction bases with no gene match: 4. This CDR3 has 14 residues. The DNA for the CDR3 is TGCGCCAGCAGCTTGGTTCAGGGGGTCGAGACCCAGTACTTC. Translation gives CASSLVQGVETQYF.

V gene TRBV28 combines with J gene TRBJ1-3, with D possibly matching TRBD1 (5 bases). V was shortened by 6 bases and J by 3 bases, with 12 bases between the two germline ends. The CDR3 is 14 amino acids. Germline lookup yields CDR1 MDHEN and CDR2 SYDVKM. DNA of the CDR3: TGTGCCAGCAGCACTACAGGATTTGGAAACACCATATATTTT. This encodes CASSTTGFGNTIYF.

The chain combines TRBV7-3 with TRBJ2-3; TRBD2 agrees at 11 bases. The CDR3 extends over 15 amino acids. The V gene end was trimmed by 5 bases and the J gene end by 5 bases; junction bases not matched to a gene: 6. Germline V gene data show CDR1 as SGHTA and CDR2 as FQGTGA. The CDR3 reads CASSPTGTSGDTQYF. CDR3 nucleotide sequence: TGTGCCAGCAGCCCCACCGGGACTAGCGGAGATACGCAGTATTTT.

The CDR3 reads CASSFTGGADGYTF. Here the CDR3 DNA reads TGTGCCAGCAGCTTCACAGGGGGCGCCGATGGCTACACCTTC. This chain uses TRBV6-6 with TRBJ1-2, with 9 bases matching TRBD1. The germline gives CDR1 MNHNY, CDR2 SVGAGI (reference sequence). The trim removed 6 bases at V and 6 bases at J, leaving 8 bases unmatched. This CDR3 region has 14 residues.

The chain carries TRBV5-6 and TRBJ2-7; D is possibly TRBD1 (6 bases). Trimming stripped 3 bases from V and 5 bases from J, with 9 bases between. The CDR3 totals 12 residues. Per the germline V gene, CDR1 is SGHDT and CDR2 is YYEEEE. The CDR3 DNA sequence: TGTGCCAGCAGCTGGGCAGGGGACGAGCAGTACTTC. Translation gives CASSWAGDEQYF.